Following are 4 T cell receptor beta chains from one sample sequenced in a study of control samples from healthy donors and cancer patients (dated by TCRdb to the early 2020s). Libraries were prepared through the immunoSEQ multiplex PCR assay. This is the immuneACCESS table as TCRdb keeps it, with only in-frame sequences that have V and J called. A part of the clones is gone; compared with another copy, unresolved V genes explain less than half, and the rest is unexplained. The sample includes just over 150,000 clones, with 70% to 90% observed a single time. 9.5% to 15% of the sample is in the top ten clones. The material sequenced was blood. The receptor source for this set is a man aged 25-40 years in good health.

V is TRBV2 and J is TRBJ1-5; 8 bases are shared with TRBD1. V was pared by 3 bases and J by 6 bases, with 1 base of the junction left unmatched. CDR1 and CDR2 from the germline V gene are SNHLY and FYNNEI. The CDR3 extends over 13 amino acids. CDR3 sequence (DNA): TGTGCCAGCAGTGAGGACAGGGTTCAGCCCCAGCATTTT. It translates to CASSEDRVQPQHF.

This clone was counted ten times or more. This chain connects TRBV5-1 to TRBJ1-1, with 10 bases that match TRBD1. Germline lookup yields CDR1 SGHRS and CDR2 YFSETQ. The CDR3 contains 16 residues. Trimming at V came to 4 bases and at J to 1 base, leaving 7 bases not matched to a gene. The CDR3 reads CASSRDRGRSNTEAFF. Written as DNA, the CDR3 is TGCGCCAGCAGCAGGGACAGGGGCAGGTCGAACACTGAAGCTTTCTTT.

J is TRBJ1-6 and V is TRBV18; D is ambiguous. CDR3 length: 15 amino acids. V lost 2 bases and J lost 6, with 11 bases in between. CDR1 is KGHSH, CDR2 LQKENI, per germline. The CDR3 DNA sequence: TGTGCCAGCTCACCAGGGGAAGGTGGTAATTCACCCCTCCACTTT. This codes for CASSPGEGGNSPLHF. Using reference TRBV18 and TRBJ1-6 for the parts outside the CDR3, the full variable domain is NAGVMQNPRHLVRRRGQEARLRCSPMKGHSHVYWYRQLPEEGLKFMVYLQKENIIDESGMPKERFSAEFPKEGPSILRIQQVVRGDSAAYFCASSPGEGGNSPLHFGNGTRLTVT.

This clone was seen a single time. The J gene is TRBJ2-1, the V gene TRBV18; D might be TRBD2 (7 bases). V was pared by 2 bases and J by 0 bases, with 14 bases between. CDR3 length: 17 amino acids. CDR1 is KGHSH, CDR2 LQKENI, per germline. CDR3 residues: CASSPGGGPTSYNEQFF. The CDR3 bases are TGTGCCAGCTCACCAGGGGGGGGGCCTACCTCCTACAATGAGCAGTTCTTC.